The rows below give T cell receptor beta chains drawn from one sample of a study of beta chain features in type 1 diabetes. The table came from immunoSEQ multiplex PCR; TCRdb's copy has only in-frame clones and leaves some out. This sample carries around 430,000 clones, 30% of them seen once, and the ten largest clones take almost 0.065%. The sample comprised naive CD4+ T cells from blood. These receptors came from a man aged 18-30 years in good health. The CDR3 runs from the conserved cysteine through the conserved F or W. A D gene is named only where the DNA matches it firmly. Rows may omit the clone size; those that give it use once, few, many or a size class.

J gene,V gene,D gene,clone size,CDR3 DNA,CDR3 protein
TRBJ2-1,TRBV28,NA,few,TGTGCCAGCAGTGTACAAGGCTATGAGCAGTTCTTC,CASSVQGYEQFF
TRBJ2-3,TRBV9,NA,NA,TGTGCCAGCAGCGTAGCTCCAGGATCAGGCACAGATACGCAGTATTTT,CASSVAPGSGTDTQYF
TRBJ2-1,TRBV29-1,NA,few,TGCAGCGTCCCAAGTATCTACAATGAGCAGTTCTTC,CSVPSIYNEQFF
TRBJ2-3,TRBV29-1,NA,few,TGCAGCGTCCTCGTAGCTGATACGCAGTATTTT,CSVLVADTQYF
TRBJ2-7,TRBV2,NA,NA,TGTGCCAGGACCGACGGAATGATGACCTACGAGCAGTACTTC,CARTDGMMTYEQYF
TRBJ2-3,TRBV29-1,NA,NA,TGCAGCGTAGCCTCCGGCCGCACAGATACGCAGTATTTT,CSVASGRTDTQYF
TRBJ2-1,TRBV29-1,TRBD2,NA,TGCAGCGTTGAGACTAGCGGGAGCTCCTACAATGAGCAGTTCTTC,CSVETSGSSYNEQFF
TRBJ2-2,TRBV4-3,NA,few,TGCGCCAGCAGCCCTAGGAGATCCGGGGAGCTGTTTTTT,CASSPRRSGELFF
TRBJ2-2,TRBV9,NA,few,TGTGCCAGCAGCGCCTGGAACACCGGGGAGCTGTTTTTT,CASSAWNTGELFF
TRBJ2-1,TRBV4-3,NA,few,TGCGCCAGCAGCCGGATACGGGCCCTCGGAAATGAGCAGTTCTTC,CASSRIRALGNEQFF
TRBJ2-3,TRBV4-2,TRBD2,few,TGTGCCAGCAGCCCAGTCAAGCGGGAGAGCACAGATACGCAGTATTTT,CASSPVKRESTDTQYF
TRBJ1-1,TRBV30,NA,NA,TGTGCCTGGAAGATAAACACTGAAGCTTTCTTT,CAWKINTEAFF
TRBJ2-7,TRBV7-9,TRBD2,few,TGTGCCAGCAGCGCCGGGAGTTTCGGGACTAGCGACTACGAGCAGTACTTC,CASSAGSFGTSDYEQYF
TRBJ2-2,TRBV30,NA,NA,TGTGCCTGGAGTAAGGGTCAGACCGGGGAGCTGTTTTTT,CAWSKGQTGELFF
TRBJ1-1,TRBV2,TRBD1,NA,TGTGCCAGCAGGTATACAGGGGGTGGGAACACTGAAGCTTTCTTT,CASRYTGGGNTEAFF
TRBJ2-1,TRBV14,NA,NA,TGTGCCAGCAGCCAAGCTCTGGGCGGTGAGCAGTTCTTC,CASSQALGGEQFF
TRBJ1-1,TRBV30,NA,NA,TGTGCCTGGACCCCCGTCAACACTGAAGCTTTCTTT,CAWTPVNTEAFF
TRBJ2-1,TRBV9,TRBD1,few,TGTGCCAGCAGCGTAAAAGGGGGCCCTGAGCAGTTCTTC,CASSVKGGPEQFF
TRBJ2-5,TRBV9,TRBD2,NA,TGTGCCAGCAGCACTCTTAGCGGGATGGAGACCCAGTACTTC,CASSTLSGMETQYF
TRBJ2-5,TRBV25-1,NA,few,TGTGCCAGCAGTCGCAGGGTCGGAGAGACCCAGTACTTC,CASSRRVGETQYF
TRBJ2-7,TRBV19,NA,NA,TGTGCCAGTAGTATCCGGGGTAACGAGCAGTACTTC,CASSIRGNEQYF
TRBJ2-1,TRBV5-1,TRBD2,few,TGCGCCAGCAGCTTGGTGCTACTAGCGGGAGCGGATGAGCAGTTCTTC,CASSLVLLAGADEQFF
TRBJ1-2,TRBV28,NA,few,TGTGCCAGCAGTTTGAGCGGGGATGGCTACACCTTC,CASSLSGDGYTF
TRBJ2-7,TRBV30,NA,NA,TGTGCCTGGCGAGGAAAGGGCAGTTCCTACGAGCAGTACTTC,CAWRGKGSSYEQYF
TRBJ1-4,TRBV29-1,NA,NA,TGCAGCGGGGGCCTTGTTAATGAAAAACTGTTTTTT,CSGGLVNEKLFF
TRBJ2-3,TRBV6-5,TRBD2,NA,TGTGCCAGCGGGAGGGCAGATACGCAGTATTTT,CASGRADTQYF
TRBJ2-7,TRBV30,NA,NA,TGTGCTTGGAGCCCGGACAGATTCTACGAGCAGTACTTC,CAWSPDRFYEQYF
TRBJ2-1,TRBV20-1,NA,few,TGCAGTGGTGCTTACAATGAGCAGTTCTTC,CSGAYNEQFF
TRBJ2-1,TRBV15,NA,few,TGTGCCACCAGCAGACTTGTTAGCGGTTCCTACAATGAGCAGTTCTTC,CATSRLVSGSYNEQFF
TRBJ2-1,TRBV29-1,TRBD2,few,TGCAGCGTTGAAGATTTCGCAGGGAGGGCCTACAATGAGCAGTTCTTC,CSVEDFAGRAYNEQFF
TRBJ1-2,TRBV7-9,NA,few,TGTGCCAGCAGCACTCTGGGACGGTCCTATGGCTACACCTTC,CASSTLGRSYGYTF
TRBJ2-5,TRBV14,NA,once,TGTGCCAGCAGCCAAGGCCAAGAGACCCAGTACTTC,CASSQGQETQYF
TRBJ1-2,TRBV29-1,NA,few,TGCAGCGCTGGCCTAGCGTCCGCTGGCTACACCTTC,CSAGLASAGYTF
TRBJ2-1,TRBV13,TRBD2,few,TGTGCCAGCAGCGCAGTAACTAGCGGGAGGTACAATGAGCAGTTCTTC,CASSAVTSGRYNEQFF
TRBJ2-7,TRBV18,NA,NA,TGTGCCAGCTCACCAGGGTTACCGAGCTCCTACGAGCAGTACTTC,CASSPGLPSSYEQYF
TRBJ2-1,TRBV11-2,TRBD2,NA,TGTGCCAGCTCACGCGTTGGGCGGGGGGTCAATGAGCAGTTCTTC,CASSRVGRGVNEQFF
TRBJ1-1,TRBV30,NA,NA,TGTGCCTGGAGCGACTGGGGGACCGAAGCTTTCTTT,CAWSDWGTEAFF
TRBJ2-7,TRBV2,NA,few,TGTGCCACCAGAGAGGCAGGTTCCTACGAGCAGTACTTC,CATREAGSYEQYF
TRBJ1-2,TRBV30,TRBD1,NA,TGTGCCTGGAGGCGAGATACAGGGGGCTCTGCTGGCTACACCTTC,CAWRRDTGGSAGYTF
TRBJ2-6,TRBV25-1,TRBD1,few,TGTGCCAGCAGCTGGACAGGGAGCTCTGGGGCCAACGTCCTGACTTTC,CASSWTGSSGANVLTF
TRBJ2-5,TRBV20-1,NA,NA,TGCAGTGCGGGCCCCGGAGAGACCCAGTACTTC,CSAGPGETQYF
TRBJ2-7,TRBV30,NA,few,TGTGCCTGGAGTTCCCAATCCTTATCCTACGAGCAGTACTTC,CAWSSQSLSYEQYF
TRBJ2-7,TRBV27,NA,NA,TGTGCCAGCAGTTCAGGCGCGTTCAACGAGCAGTACTTC,CASSSGAFNEQYF
TRBJ1-2,TRBV2,TRBD1,few,TGTGCCAGCAGTCCAATGCGGGGCAGGGGGACGTATGGCTACACCTTC,CASSPMRGRGTYGYTF
TRBJ2-7,TRBV28,NA,once,TGTGCCAGCAGGACGCCCCTTAAAACCTCCTACGAGCAGTACTTC,CASRTPLKTSYEQYF
TRBJ2-7,TRBV2,NA,NA,TGTGCCAGCAGTGATCCGCAGACAGGCTTCTACGAGCAGTACTTC,CASSDPQTGFYEQYF
TRBJ1-2,TRBV4-3,TRBD1,NA,TGCGCCAGCAGCAATGGTCAGGGGGCATCGGCAACGTATGGCTACACCTTC,CASSNGQGASATYGYTF
TRBJ2-3,TRBV15,TRBD1,few,TGTGCCACCAGCGGGAGGGACAGGGTATTGGATACGCAGTATTTT,CATSGRDRVLDTQYF
TRBJ2-7,TRBV5-1,NA,NA,TGCGCCAGCAGCTGGTCCGGGACCCTGAGCTCCTACGAGCAGTACTTC,CASSWSGTLSSYEQYF
TRBJ2-7,TRBV7-9,NA,NA,TGTGCCAGCAGCGCCTCCGGGTCCCGGGACGAGCAGTACTTC,CASSASGSRDEQYF
TRBJ2-5,TRBV29-1,NA,NA,TGCAGCGCCCGTTTGGGGGTGTACCAAGAGACCCAGTACTTC,CSARLGVYQETQYF
TRBJ2-3,TRBV5-1,TRBD1,NA,TGCGCCAGCAGCCAGACGATCGACAGGGGTACAGATACGCAGTATTTT,CASSQTIDRGTDTQYF
TRBJ2-7,TRBV10-3,NA,few,TGTGCCATCAGTGAAGGCAGGGATGTAGCCGAGCAGTACTTC,CAISEGRDVAEQYF
TRBJ2-1,TRBV7-2,NA,once,TGTGCCAGCAGCCCTACAACCAATGAGCAGTTCTTC,CASSPTTNEQFF
TRBJ2-1,TRBV7-2,NA,few,TGTGCCAGCAGCTTAGAGCAGAGGGGTGAGCAGTTCTTC,CASSLEQRGEQFF
TRBJ2-1,TRBV7-8,NA,few,TGTGCCAGCAGCTTAGCGGCTGGGACAAATTACAATGAGCAGTTCTTC,CASSLAAGTNYNEQFF
TRBJ2-1,TRBV29-1,NA,NA,TGCAGCGTTACTAGGGCCGGTGAGCAGTTCTTC,CSVTRAGEQFF